These 22 T cell receptor beta chains share one sample of origin, sequenced in a study of cytomegalovirus exposure and HLA in healthy donors (dated by TCRdb to about 2017). Library prep was done by the immunoSEQ multiplex PCR assay. A mixture of 60 forward primers for TCR Vbeta segments and 13 reverse primers for TCR Jbeta segments was used in the multiplex PCR. Imported from immuneACCESS, the table was reduced by TCRdb to in-frame sequences with V and J called. These copies leave out some clones; in studies compared against another copy, an unresolved V gene accounts for under half, and the cause of the remainder is not known. The sample's own table lists about 130,000 clones. The ten largest clones add up to more than 1.5% of the sample. The sequenced material came from PBMCs. The receptors shown here come from a man between 18 and 29 years old in good health and CMV-seronegative.

With regard to this clone: The sample carries other DNA sequences with the same CDR3. The chain uses TRBV6-5 and TRBJ1-1; unclear D gene. Per the germline V gene, CDR1 is MNHEY and CDR2 is SVGAGI. This CDR3 contains 16 residues. Trimming left V 0 bases short and J 3 bases short, with 14 bases between. CDR3 coding DNA: TGTGCCAGCAGTTACTCGAGTTCGGGAGGAGACACTGAAGCTTTCTTT. It translates to CASSYSSSGGDTEAFF.

The V gene is TRBV27, the J gene TRBJ2-7; a weak D match, TRBD2 (5 bases). CDR1 and CDR2 (germline): MNHEY, SMNVEV (reference sequence). Trimming shortened V by 8 bases and J by 3 bases, and 17 bases separated the two germline ends. The CDR3 length is 14 residues. CDR3 sequence (DNA): TGTGCCAGCGGCCCGATGGACTTTAACTACGAGCAGTACTTC. Translation: CASGPMDFNYEQYF.

The chain carries TRBV5-1 and TRBJ2-3, with D tentatively TRBD2 (5 bases). CDR1 is SGHRS, CDR2 YFSETQ, per germline. V lost 0 bases to trimming and J lost 0 bases, with 14 bases between them. This CDR3 region has 17 residues. The CDR3 region is CASSLEPEAPSTDTQYF. In DNA form, the CDR3 reads TGCGCCAGCAGCTTGGAGCCGGAGGCCCCTAGCACAGATACGCAGTATTTT.

The chain recombines TRBV7-9 with TRBJ2-5; TRBD2 might be the D (7 bases). Trimming left V 4 bases short and J 0 bases short, with 15 bases between. The germline V gene has CDR1 SEHNR and CDR2 FQNEAQ (reference sequence). The CDR3 spans 16 residues. The CDR3 nucleotides are TGTGCCAGCAGCTCAAGGGGGGGGGAGTACCAAGAGACCCAGTACTTC. This translates into CASSSRGGEYQETQYF.

J is TRBJ2-1 and V is TRBV5-1, with 13 bases fitting TRBD2. The CDR3 runs 15 residues. The V gene end was trimmed by 3 bases and the J gene end by 6 bases; junction bases not matched to a gene: 3. Germline V gene data show CDR1 as SGHRS and CDR2 as YFSETQ. CDR3 region: CASSWTSGRVNEQFF. CDR3 DNA sequence: TGCGCCAGCAGCTGGACTAGCGGGAGAGTCAATGAGCAGTTCTTC. Complete variable domain (other parts from reference TRBV5-1 and TRBJ2-1): KAGVTQTPRYLIKTRGQQVTLSCSPISGHRSVSWYQQTPGQGLQFLFEYFSETQRNKGNFPGRFSGRQFSNSRSEMNVSTLELGDSALYLCASSWTSGRVNEQFFGPGTRLTVL.

The chain carries TRBV6-5 and TRBJ1-5; D call uncertain. The CDR3 runs 13 residues. Trimming took off 8 bases at V and 3 bases at J, with 11 bases between the two ends. Germline CDR1 is MNHEY and CDR2 is SVGAGI. The CDR3 bases are TGTGCCAGCGGGGAGTTTGACAATCAGCCCCAGCATTTT. Its translation: CASGEFDNQPQHF.

The chain joins TRBV28 to TRBJ1-3, with D tentatively TRBD1 (6 bases). CDR1 is MDHEN, CDR2 SYDVKM, per germline. CDR3 length: 16 residues. Between the trimmed V and J ends, which lost 4 bases and 4 bases, there was a span of 17 bases. The DNA for the CDR3 is TGTGCCAGCAGTTCCCCCGGGGGGCGGGTCGGAAACACCATATATTTT. Translating it yields CASSSPGGRVGNTIYF.

J is TRBJ2-2 and V is TRBV5-1, with D perhaps TRBD1 (6 bases). The CDR3 has 15 amino acids. Germline-derived CDR1 and CDR2 are SGHRS and YFSETQ. V gave up 4 bases and J gave up 4 bases, with 14 bases separating them. This CDR3 reads CASSPRTDPTGELFF. CDR3 bases: TGCGCCAGCAGCCCAAGGACAGACCCCACCGGGGAGCTGTTTTTT.

This rearrangement joins TRBV19 to TRBJ1-5; possibly TRBD1 for D (6 bases). The germline V gene encodes CDR1 LNHDA and CDR2 SQIVND (reference sequence). V shed 2 bases and J shed 1 base, with 9 bases lying between them. The CDR3 totals 15 residues. The CDR3 here is CASSIQGTSNQPQHF. The CDR3 nucleotides read TGTGCCAGTAGTATACAGGGGACAAGCAATCAGCCCCAGCATTTT.

The chain has TRBV28 and TRBJ1-1; D not certain. The CDR3 loop spans 15 amino acids. Trimming stripped 7 bases from V and 1 base from J, with 16 bases between. Germline lookup yields CDR1 MDHEN and CDR2 SYDVKM. The CDR3 region is CASTRSGYPNTEAFF. As DNA, the CDR3 is TGTGCCAGCACCCGATCGGGGTACCCGAACACTGAAGCTTTCTTT.

The rearrangement uses TRBV5-6 and TRBJ2-5; TRBD2 matches 10 bases. The end of the DNA is better explained by TRBJ2-7, so the J call may be wrong. The CDR3 is 15 amino acids. Germline lookup yields CDR1 SGHDT and CDR2 YYEEEE. This chain's CDR3 is CASSPSSGGSYEQYF. CDR3 nucleotide sequence: TGTGCCAGCAGCCCCTCTAGCGGGGGCTCCTACGAGCAGTACTTC.

This chain uses TRBV7-2 with TRBJ1-2; D is possibly TRBD1 (5 bases). CDR1 is SGHTA and CDR2 is FQGNSA in the germline V gene. The V and J ends lost 3 bases and 2 bases respectively, with 10 bases between them. This CDR3 contains 14 residues. CDR3 loop: CASSFDRQNYGYTF. In nucleotides, the CDR3 is TGTGCCAGCAGCTTCGACCGACAGAACTATGGCTACACCTTC.

The rearrangement uses TRBV28 and TRBJ1-3; 9 bases align to TRBD1. V was pared by 7 bases and J by 0 bases, with 4 bases of the junction left unmatched. Per germline, CDR1 MDHEN and CDR2 SYDVKM. The CDR3 length is 15 residues. The CDR3 loop is CASTYRGHSGNTIYF. CDR3 DNA sequence: TGTGCCAGCACCTACAGGGGGCACTCTGGAAACACCATATATTTT.

To note about this clone: One junction end disagrees with the germline gene, perhaps due to a read error. The V call is TRBV6-1, the J call TRBJ1-2; a weak D match, TRBD1 (5 bases). The CDR3 extends over 14 amino acids. Germline lookup yields CDR1 MNHNS and CDR2 SASEGT. The DNA for the CDR3 is TGTGCCAGCAGTGAAATGGGGGACTTCTATGGCTACGCCTTC. Translating it yields CASSEMGDFYGYAF.

V and J are TRBV7-2 and TRBJ2-7, with TRBD1 as a possible D gene (6 bases). Looked up from germline, CDR1 is SGHTA and CDR2 is FQGNSA. CDR3 size: 14 residues. V was pared by 5 bases and J by 5 bases, with 16 bases between. CDR3 coding DNA: TGTGCCAGCAGCCTTAACAGGGTTAGAGACGAGCAGTACTTC. Its protein product is CASSLNRVRDEQYF.

The V gene is TRBV7-2, the J gene TRBJ1-2, with a tentative D call TRBD1 (6 bases). In germline, CDR1 is SGHTA, CDR2 FQGNSA. The length of the CDR3 is 14 residues. Trimming took 6 bases from V and 6 from J, leaving 17 bases between them. The CDR3 loop is CASSFTQGGDGYTF. The CDR3 DNA reads as TGTGCCAGCAGTTTTACACAGGGTGGAGATGGCTACACCTTC.

Notes on this clone: At the DNA level, this CDR3 is encoded by other sequences in the same sample as well. The chain carries TRBV7-9 and TRBJ2-7, with D uncertain. Per the germline V gene, CDR1 is SEHNR and CDR2 is FQNEAQ (reference sequence). The CDR3 is 12 residues long. V was shortened by 4 bases and J by 0 bases, with 4 bases between the two germline ends. The CDR3 DNA sequence: TGTGCCAGCAGCTCCGTCTCCTACGAGCAGTACTTC. Translating it yields CASSSVSYEQYF.

The chain has TRBV28 and TRBJ2-6; maybe TRBD1 (5 bases). Germline lookup yields CDR1 MDHEN and CDR2 SYDVKM. Deletions cut 6 bases from V and 0 bases from J, with 15 bases between. The CDR3 spans 17 residues. CDR3 sequence: CASRGPGTGSGANVLTF. The CDR3 nucleotides are TGTGCCAGCAGGGGCCCAGGTACAGGCTCTGGGGCCAACGTCCTGACTTTC.

The chain uses TRBV15 and TRBJ2-7; the match to TRBD1 covers 9 bases. The CDR3 is 15 amino acids. J was trimmed by 1 base and V by 3 bases; bases with no gene match: 4. Per the germline V gene, CDR1 is LNHNV and CDR2 is YYDKDF (reference sequence). The CDR3 DNA reads TGTGCCACCAGCAGCAGGGACAGGGCATCCTACGAGCAGTACTTC. This sequence encodes CATSSRDRASYEQYF.

This sequence joins TRBV6-5 and TRBJ2-1, with 7 bases fitting TRBD2. The CDR3 covers 15 residues. CDR1 and CDR2 (germline): MNHEY, SVGAGI. Trimming took 0 bases from V and 1 from J; bases not matched to a gene: 0. In nucleotides, the CDR3 is TGTGCCAGCAGTTACTCAGCGGGATCCTACAATGAGCAGTTCTTC. This encodes CASSYSAGSYNEQFF.

The CDR3 sequence: CASSKAGLIDTQYF. CDR3 sequence (DNA): TGTGCCAGCAGCAAAGCGGGGCTCATAGATACGCAGTATTTT. The rearrangement uses TRBV6-5 and TRBJ2-3, with 7 bases matching TRBD2. Trimming at V came to 6 bases and at J to 5 bases, leaving 8 bases not matched to a gene. The CDR3 totals 14 residues. The germline V gene encodes CDR1 MNHEY and CDR2 SVGAGI.

The chain links TRBV9 to TRBJ1-2; TRBD1 matches at 7 bases. CDR3 length: 16 residues. After removal of 3 bases from V and 0 bases from J, the junction contained 8 bases not matched to a gene. Looked up from germline, CDR1 is SGDLS and CDR2 is YYNGEE. CDR3 nucleotides: TGTGCCAGCAGCGGGCGCCGGGACAGAGCTAACTATGGCTACACCTTC. It translates to CASSGRRDRANYGYTF.